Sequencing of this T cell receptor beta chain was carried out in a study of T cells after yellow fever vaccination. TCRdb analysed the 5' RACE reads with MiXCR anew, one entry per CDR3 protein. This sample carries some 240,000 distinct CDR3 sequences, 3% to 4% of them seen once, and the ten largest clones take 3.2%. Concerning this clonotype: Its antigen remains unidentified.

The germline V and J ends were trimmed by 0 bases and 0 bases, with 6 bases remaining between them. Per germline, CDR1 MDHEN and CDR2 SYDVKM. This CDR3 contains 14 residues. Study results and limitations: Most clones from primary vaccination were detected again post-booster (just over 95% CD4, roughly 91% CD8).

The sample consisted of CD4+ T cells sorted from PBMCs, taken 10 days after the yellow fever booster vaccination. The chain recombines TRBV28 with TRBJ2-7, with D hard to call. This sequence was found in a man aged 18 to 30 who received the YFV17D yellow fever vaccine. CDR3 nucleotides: TGTGCCAGCAGTTTATGGACGGACTCCTACGAGCAGTACTTC. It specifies CASSLWTDSYEQYF.